This is a list of T cell receptor beta chains from one sample in a study of T cells in Graves' hyperthyroidism and ophthalmopathy. Each CDR3 protein gets one entry after TCRdb re-called the multiplex PCR reads with MiXCR. In the table there are 200,000 to 250,000 distinct CDR3 sequences, around 17% of which are singletons. The sample taken for sequencing was blood. The receptors derive from a young woman with Graves' ophthalmopathy. CDR3s include the opening cysteine and the closing phenylalanine or tryptophan. Each record gives: J gene, D gene, clone size, V gene, CDR3 length, CDR3 protein, CDR3 DNA. The D gene is left open where the match is weak. A row's size may be missing; if present it is once, few, many or a size class.

J: TRBJ2-7; D: TRBD2; size: -; V: TRBV29-1; length: 16; CDR3: CSVCLLGTSGSYEQYF; DNA: TGCAGCGTCTGTTTGCTCGGGACTAGCGGGAGTTACGAGCAGTACTTC
J: TRBJ1-1; D: -; size: many; V: TRBV5-4; length: 13; CDR3: CASSLNGEGNAFF; DNA: TGTGCCAGCAGCTTGAACGGGGAAGGGAATGCTTTCTTT
J: TRBJ1-3; D: -; size: many; V: TRBV7-9; length: 16; CDR3: CASSHQTRGSGNTIYF; DNA: TGTGCCAGCAGCCACCAGACGAGAGGGTCTGGAAACACCATATATTTT
J: TRBJ1-1; D: TRBD1; size: many; V: TRBV28; length: 13; CDR3: CASRVSGGGGAFF; DNA: TGTGCCAGCAGAGTCTCAGGGGGCGGAGGAGCTTTCTTT
J: TRBJ2-7; D: -; size: many; V: TRBV7-2; length: 14; CDR3: CASSPRGPLPEQYF; DNA: TGTGCCAGCAGCCCCCGGGGGCCCCTCCCGGAGCAGTACTTC
J: TRBJ2-5; D: TRBD2; size: -; V: TRBV20-1; length: 15; CDR3: CSARDRGGIQDTQYF; DNA: TGCAGTGCTAGAGATCGCGGGGGGATACAAGATACCCAGTACTTC
J: TRBJ2-1; D: -; size: many; V: TRBV27; length: 15; CDR3: CASSLGSTIYDEQFF; DNA: TGTGCCAGCAGTTTGGGCTCGACCATATACGATGAGCAGTTCTTC
J: TRBJ2-7; D: TRBD2; size: many; V: TRBV4-3; length: 15; CDR3: CASSQSTSGFSEQYF; DNA: TGCGCCAGCAGCCAATCGACTAGCGGGTTCAGCGAGCAGTACTTC
J: TRBJ1-2; D: -; size: many; V: TRBV20-1; length: 11; CDR3: CSGSDNYGYTF; DNA: TGCAGTGGGTCAGATAACTATGGCTACACCTTC
J: TRBJ1-5; D: TRBD1; size: -; V: TRBV15; length: 15; CDR3: CATSRFKTGGQPQHF; DNA: TGTGCCACCAGCAGATTTAAGACAGGGGGTCAGCCCCAGCATTTT
J: TRBJ2-5; D: -; size: many; V: TRBV24-1; length: 14; CDR3: CATSDLRSQETQYF; DNA: TGTGCCACCAGTGATTTGCGCAGTCAAGAGACCCAGTACTTC
J: TRBJ2-5; D: -; size: many; V: TRBV6-1; length: 13; CDR3: CASSPNLEETQYF; DNA: TGTGCCAGCAGTCCGAATCTTGAGGAGACCCAGTACTTC
J: TRBJ2-7; D: TRBD2; size: many; V: TRBV10-3; length: 17; CDR3: CAILGLAGGPKIYEQYF; DNA: TGTGCCATTCTCGGACTAGCGGGGGGCCCGAAGATCTACGAGCAGTACTTC
J: TRBJ2-6; D: -; size: -; V: TRBV7-6; length: 18; CDR3: CASSLALRPFSGANVLTF; DNA: TGTGCCAGCAGCTTAGCATTAAGACCGTTCTCTGGGGCCAACGTCCTGACTTTC
J: TRBJ2-2; D: TRBD2; size: many; V: TRBV10-3; length: 17; CDR3: CAISVGLAGDGTGELFF; DNA: TGTGCCATCAGTGTGGGACTAGCGGGAGACGGCACCGGGGAGCTGTTTTTT
J: TRBJ2-3; D: -; size: many; V: TRBV2; length: 15; CDR3: CASSRLRGVTDTQYF; DNA: TGTGCCAGCAGTCGACTAAGGGGAGTGACAGATACGCAGTATTTT
J: TRBJ2-3; D: TRBD2; size: -; V: TRBV20-1; length: 14; CDR3: CSASPTSGADAQYF; DNA: TGCAGTGCTAGTCCGACCAGCGGGGCAGATGCGCAGTATTTT